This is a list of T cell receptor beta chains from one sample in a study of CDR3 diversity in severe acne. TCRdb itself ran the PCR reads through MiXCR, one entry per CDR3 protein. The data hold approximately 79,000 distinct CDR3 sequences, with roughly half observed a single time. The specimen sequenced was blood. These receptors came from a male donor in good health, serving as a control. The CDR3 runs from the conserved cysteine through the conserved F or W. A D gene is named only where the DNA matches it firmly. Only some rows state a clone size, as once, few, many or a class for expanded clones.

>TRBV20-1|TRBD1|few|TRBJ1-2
TGCAGTGCCATAAAGGACAGGGACGCTGGCTACACCTTC
CSAIKDRDAGYTF
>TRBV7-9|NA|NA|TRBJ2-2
TGTGCCAGCAGCTTAGCGGGAGTCACCGGGGAGCTGGTTTTT
CASSLAGVTGELVF
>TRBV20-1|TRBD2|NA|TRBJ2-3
TGCAGTGCTAGAGTCCAGCTAGCGGGAGGCACAGATACGCAGTATTTT
CSARVQLAGGTDTQYF
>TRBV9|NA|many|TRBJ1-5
TGTGCCAGCAGCGTAGTTCGGAGGGATAGGAATCAGCCCCAGCATTTT
CASSVVRRDRNQPQHF
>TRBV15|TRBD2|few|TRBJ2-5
TGTGCCACCAGCAGAGAGATGGGGGGGGGGCAAGAGACCCAGTACTTC
CATSREMGGGQETQYF
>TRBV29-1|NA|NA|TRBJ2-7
TGCAGCGTTGAAGGTCAAGCAGGGGGGAGCTCCTACGAGCAGTACTTC
CSVEGQAGGSSYEQYF
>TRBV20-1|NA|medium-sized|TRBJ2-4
TGCAGTGCTGCTGAACAGGGAAACATTCAGTACTTC
CSAAEQGNIQYF
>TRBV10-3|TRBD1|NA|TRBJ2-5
TGTGCCGTTCAGGGGGAAGCCTTAGAGACCCAGTACTTC
CAVQGEALETQYF
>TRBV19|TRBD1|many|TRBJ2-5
TGTGCCAGTAGTACGCTCGACAGGGTAGCAGAGACCCAGTACTTC
CASSTLDRVAETQYF
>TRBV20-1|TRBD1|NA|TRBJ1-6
TGCAGTGGCGAGACAGGGTTCAGCTCACCCCTCCACTTT
CSGETGFSSPLHF
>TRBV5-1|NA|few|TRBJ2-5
TGCGCCAGCAGCTTGGCCGGAGGGGAAGAGACCCAGTACTTC
CASSLAGGEETQYF
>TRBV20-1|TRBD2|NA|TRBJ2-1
TGCAGTGCTAGAGATGTCAGCGGGAGAGCCTTGGAGACCCAGTTCTTC
CSARDVSGRALETQFF
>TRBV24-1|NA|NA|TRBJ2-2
TGTGCCACCAGTGAGCACAGGGTCACCGGGGAGCTGTTTTTT
CATSEHRVTGELFF
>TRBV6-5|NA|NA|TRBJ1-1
TGTGCCAGCAGTTACGCTGGGACTGAAGCTTTCTTT
CASSYAGTEAFF
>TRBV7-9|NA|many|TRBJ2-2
TGTGCCAGCAGCTCGCCTAAGGAGGCCGGGGAGCTGTTTTTT
CASSSPKEAGELFF
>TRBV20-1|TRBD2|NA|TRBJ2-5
TGCAGTACAATAGCGGGCCAACTAGCGGTGCAAGAGACCCAGTACTTC
CSTIAGQLAVQETQYF
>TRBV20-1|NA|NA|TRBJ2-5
TGCAGTGCCATAGGCCAGCGGGTTTACCAAGAGACCCAGTACTTC
CSAIGQRVYQETQYF
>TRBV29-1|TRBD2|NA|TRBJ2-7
TGCAGCGTTGGGGGACTAGCGGGAGGACCCTACGAGCAGTACTTC
CSVGGLAGGPYEQYF
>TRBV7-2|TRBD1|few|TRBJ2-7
TGTGCCAGCAGCAGAGACAGGGACCTGGGAGAGCAGTACTTC
CASSRDRDLGEQYF
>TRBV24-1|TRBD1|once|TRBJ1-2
TGTGCCACCAGTGACCGCGGGACAGACGGCTACACCTTC
CATSDRGTDGYTF
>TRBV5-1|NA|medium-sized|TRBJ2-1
TGCGCCAGCAGCTTGACCGGGACCTACAATGAGCAGTTCTTC
CASSLTGTYNEQFF
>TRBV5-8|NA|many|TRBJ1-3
TGTGCCAGCAGTAGGCAGGGAACTTCTGGAAACACCATATATTTT
CASSRQGTSGNTIYF
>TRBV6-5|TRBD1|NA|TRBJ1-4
TGTGCCAGCAGTTACTCGGGGACAGGGGGCAGTGAAAAACTGTTTTTT
CASSYSGTGGSEKLFF
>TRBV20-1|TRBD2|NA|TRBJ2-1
TGCAGTGCTTTTGGGACTAGCGGGGGGGCCGCTGAGCAGTTCTTC
CSAFGTSGGAAEQFF
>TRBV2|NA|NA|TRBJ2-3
TGTGCCAGCAGGCCCAGGGCGGGATCAGATACGCAGTATTTT
CASRPRAGSDTQYF
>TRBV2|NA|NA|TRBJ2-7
TGTGCCAGCAGTAAGACGGGGGGCCGATACGAGCAGTACTTC
CASSKTGGRYEQYF
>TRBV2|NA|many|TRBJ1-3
TGTGCCAGCAGTAGGAGTAGACAGATCTCTGGAAACACCATATATTTT
CASSRSRQISGNTIYF
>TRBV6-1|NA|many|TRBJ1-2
TGTGCCAGCAGTGAAAAGTGGGGGCGGGATGGCTACACCTTC
CASSEKWGRDGYTF
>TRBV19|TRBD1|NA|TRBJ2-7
TGTGCCAGTAGTCCTTCCAGGACAGGGGAGTTTCAGCAGTACTTC
CASSPSRTGEFQQYF
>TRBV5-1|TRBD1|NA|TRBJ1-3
TGCGCCAGCAGCTTCGATCCGGGACAGGCCTCTGGAAACACCATATATTTT
CASSFDPGQASGNTIYF
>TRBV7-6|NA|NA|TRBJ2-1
TGTGCCAGCAGCCTCGATCTCAGGACGGATGAGCAGTTCTTC
CASSLDLRTDEQFF
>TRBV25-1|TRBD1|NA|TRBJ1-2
TGTGCCAGCAGTGAGGGACAGGGTGACGGCTACACCTTC
CASSEGQGDGYTF
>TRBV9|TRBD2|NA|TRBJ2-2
TGTGCCGGATGGCGGGGTAGCGGGATATCCGGGGAGCTGTTTTTT
CAGWRGSGISGELFF
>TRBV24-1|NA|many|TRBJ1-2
TGTGCCACCAGTGACCGCGGGACGTTCTATGGCTACACCTTC
CATSDRGTFYGYTF
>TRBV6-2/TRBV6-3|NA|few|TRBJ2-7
TGTGCCAGCAGTGAATCTCTCTACGAGCAGTACTTC
CASSESLYEQYF
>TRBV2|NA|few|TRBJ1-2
TGTGCCAGCAACAGGGTAGCTAACTATGGCTACACCTTC
CASNRVANYGYTF
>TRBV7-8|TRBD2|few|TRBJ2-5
TGTGCTAGCAGCTTAGGAGCGGGAGTTGAGGAGACCCAGTACTTC
CASSLGAGVEETQYF
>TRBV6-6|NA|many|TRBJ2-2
TGTGCCAGCAGTTACTCCCCGAAGCTTACCGGGGAGCTGTTTTTT
CASSYSPKLTGELFF
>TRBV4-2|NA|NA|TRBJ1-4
TGTGCCAGCAGCCAAGGAGGATCGGTTGAAAAACTGTTTTTT
CASSQGGSVEKLFF
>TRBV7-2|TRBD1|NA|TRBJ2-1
TGTGCCAGCAGCCCCGGGACAGGGAATGAGCAGTTCTTC
CASSPGTGNEQFF
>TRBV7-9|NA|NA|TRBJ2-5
TGTGCCAGCAGCATAACAGGGACCTGGGCACTGGAGACCCAGTACTTC
CASSITGTWALETQYF
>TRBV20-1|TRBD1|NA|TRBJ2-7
TGCAGTGCTGGGAAGGGGGCGGGCGAGCAGTACTTC
CSAGKGAGEQYF
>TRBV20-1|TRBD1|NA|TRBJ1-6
TGCAGTGCGAACACCAGACAGGGAGTTAATTCACCCCTCCACTTT
CSANTRQGVNSPLHF
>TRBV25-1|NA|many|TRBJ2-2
TGTGCCAGCAGTGAACAGGGTGGCACCGGGGAGCTGTTTTTT
CASSEQGGTGELFF
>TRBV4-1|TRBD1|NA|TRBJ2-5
TGCGCCAGCAGCCAAGTTACAGGGGAGCATCAGCCCCAGTACTTC
CASSQVTGEHQPQYF
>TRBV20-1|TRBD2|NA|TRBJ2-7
TGCAGTGCAAGAGCGGGATTTAGCTACGAGCAGTACTTC
CSARAGFSYEQYF
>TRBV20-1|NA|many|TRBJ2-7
TGCAGTGCGACCCCTCTCGACGAGCAGTACTTC
CSATPLDEQYF
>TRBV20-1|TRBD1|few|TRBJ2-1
TGCAGTGCCAGGGACAGGGGGCAAGGAGCGGGAGAGGGTTACAATGAGCAGTTCTTC
CSARDRGQGAGEGYNEQFF
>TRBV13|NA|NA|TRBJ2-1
TGTGCCAGCAGCCTGCGGTATGCGACAGCCCAAAATGAGCAGTTCTTC
CASSLRYATAQNEQFF
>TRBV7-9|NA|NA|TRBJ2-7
TGTGCCAGCAGCCCGGGACTGGTAAAACACTACGAGCAGTACTTC
CASSPGLVKHYEQYF
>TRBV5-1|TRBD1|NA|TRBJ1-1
TGCGCCAGCAGCGAAGGGGACAGGGTTCATCGAGCTTTCTTT
CASSEGDRVHRAFF
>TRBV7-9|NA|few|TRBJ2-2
TGTGCCAGCAGCTTAGCCGGGACCCTCGGGCGGGAGCTGTTTTTT
CASSLAGTLGRELFF
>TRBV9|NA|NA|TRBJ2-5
TGTGCCAGCAGCGTAGGAGTAACGGCAGGCCCCGAGACCCAGTACTTC
CASSVGVTAGPETQYF
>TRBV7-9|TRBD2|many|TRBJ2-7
TGTGCCAGCAGCGCCGGGACTAGCGGTACCCTAACCTACGAGCAGTACTTC
CASSAGTSGTLTYEQYF